Following are 28 T cell receptor beta chains from one sample sequenced in a study of human T cells and chemical hapten exposure. TCRdb passed the RACE reads through MiXCR, listing each CDR3 protein once. The sample holds around 120,000 distinct CDR3 sequences; approximately 10% are singletons and the top ten take under 4.5%. The time point was: patch test 1, 2 weeks after DPC sensitization. Noted treatment: therapeutic diphenylcyclopropenone sensitization with weekly scalp DPC. The material sequenced was whole blood, taken in connection with sensitization to the hapten diphenylcyclopropenone (DPC). These receptors were collected from a woman aged 40 to 55 with alopecia areata. Some clones in this sample may be carry-over from other donors' samples.

This clonotype was counted at least ten times. The V call is TRBV4-1, the J call TRBJ2-7; D remains ambiguous. Germline lookup yields CDR1 MGHRA and CDR2 YSYEKL. V shed 5 bases and J shed 1 base, with 9 bases lying between them. The CDR3 contains 13 residues. The CDR3 region is CASSEAPSYEQYF. The CDR3 DNA reads TGCGCCAGCAGCGAGGCTCCTTCCTACGAGCAGTACTTC.

This clonotype was observed a few times. This rearrangement joins TRBV7-8 to TRBJ2-3; D is uncertain. The CDR3 sequence is 13 residues long. Germline loops: CDR1 SGHVS, CDR2 FQNEAQ. V lost 4 bases, J lost 0 bases, and 5 bases lay in between. CDR3 sequence reads: CASSSSSTDTQYF. CDR3 DNA sequence: TGTGCCAGCAGCTCGTCTAGCACAGATACGCAGTATTTT.

The chain links TRBV20-1 to TRBJ2-3, with 12 bases aligning to TRBD2. V gave up 2 bases and J gave up 5 bases; unmatched junction bases: 2. Per germline, CDR1 DFQATT and CDR2 SNEGSKA (reference sequence). The CDR3 has 14 residues. For the CDR3, the DNA is TGCAGTGCTAGATTGGGACTAGCGGGAGATACGCAGTATTTT. Its protein product is CSARLGLAGDTQYF.

This clonotype appeared a few times. The CDR3, as DNA: TGTGCCAGCAGCTTAGCCGGCGGAAAGACCCAGTACTTC. It yields the protein CASSLAGGKTQYF. This rearrangement joins TRBV7-9 to TRBJ2-5, with D uncertain. V was pared by 0 bases and J by 6 bases, with 8 bases between. CDR1 and CDR2 from the germline V gene are SEHNR and FQNEAQ (reference sequence). The CDR3 sequence is 13 residues long.

Only a few counts were recorded for this clonotype. The gene calls are TRBV12-3 or TRBV12-4 and TRBJ1-2; no reliable D call. V lost 4 bases, J lost 3 bases, and 3 bases lay in between. The CDR3 has 11 amino acids. The CDR3 DNA reads as TGTGCCAGCAGTTCGCACTATGGCTACACCTTC. It is translated as CASSSHYGYTF.

The genes are TRBV28 and TRBJ1-5; D is possibly TRBD1 (5 bases). Trimming stripped 4 bases from V and 4 bases from J, with 14 bases between. CDR1 is MDHEN and CDR2 is SYDVKM in the germline V gene. This CDR3 spans 15 amino acids. The CDR3 region has the DNA TGTGCCAGCAGTTCCCCCTCGGGGGTTAATCAGCCCCAGCATTTT. It translates to CASSSPSGVNQPQHF.

This clonotype was counted many times. The chain is built from TRBV18 and TRBJ2-6; possible D gene TRBD1, 5 bases. V lost 2 bases to trimming and J lost 1 base, with 12 bases between them. Per germline, CDR1 KGHSH and CDR2 LQKENI. The CDR3 is 17 residues long. In nucleotides, the CDR3 is TGTGCCAGCTCACCATCCCAGGGTCCGTCTGGGGCCAACGTCCTGACTTTC. It encodes CASSPSQGPSGANVLTF.

On this clonotype itself: A much larger clonotype is one base distant, so this may be a read error. V gene TRBV7-7 combines with J gene TRBJ2-4; 7 bases match TRBD1. CDR3 length: 13 residues. The germline V gene has CDR1 SSHAT and CDR2 FNYEAQ (reference sequence). For the CDR3, the DNA is TGTGCTAGCAGCAAGACAGGGACGGGCATTCAGTACTTC. Its protein is CASSKTGTGIQYF. Supplemented by reference TRBV7-7 and TRBJ2-4, the full variable domain reads GAGVSQSPRYKVTKRGQDVTLRCDPISSHATLYWYQQALGQGPEFLTYFNYEAQPDKSGLPSDRFSAERPEGSISTLTIQRTEQRDSAMYRCASSKTGTGIQYFGAGTRLSVL.

This clonotype was detected only once. Since a much larger clone is just one base distant, this may be a read error. The V and J genes are TRBV21-1 and TRBJ1-2. TRBV21-1 is a pseudogene locus. The CDR3 consists of 17 residues. This CDR3 reads CASSKCRRGPINYDYTF. DNA for the CDR3: TGTGCCAGCAGCAAATGCCGGAGAGGACCGATTAACTATGACTACACCTTC.

The chain recombines TRBV12-3 or TRBV12-4 with TRBJ1-5, with a weak D call TRBD1 (6 bases). The CDR3 consists of 14 residues. V was clipped by 6 bases and J by 5 bases, with 14 bases between them. CDR3 DNA sequence: TGTGCCAGCAGACAACAGGGTGTGGATCAGCCCCAGCATTTT. Its protein product is CASRQQGVDQPQHF.

The chain has TRBV7-6 and TRBJ1-1; 8 nucleotides agree with TRBD1. This CDR3 is built from 16 residues. V lost 5 bases, J lost 0 bases, and 8 bases stayed unmatched. CDR1 is SGHVS and CDR2 is FNYEAQ in the germline V gene. In DNA form, the CDR3 reads TGTGCCAGCAGCCTAGGACAGGGTGGGATGAACACTGAAGCTTTCTTT. Protein product: CASSLGQGGMNTEAFF.

This clonotype has more than one count but fewer than ten. The V gene is TRBV5-1, the J gene TRBJ1-2, with no clear D. The germline gives CDR1 SGHRS, CDR2 YFSETQ. The CDR3 extends over 13 amino acids. V was pared by 0 bases and J by 8 bases, with 11 bases between. The CDR3 is CASSLGDVGGYTF. In nucleotides, the CDR3 is TGCGCCAGCAGCTTGGGGGATGTAGGAGGCTACACCTTC.

This clonotype was detected ten times or more. The V gene is TRBV9, the J gene TRBJ2-7, with TRBD1 as a possible D gene (5 bases). The CDR3 runs 15 residues. Germline lookup yields CDR1 SGDLS and CDR2 YYNGEE. Trimming cost V 0 bases and J 4 bases, with 14 bases left between them. The CDR3 sequence is CASSVAWGSEYEQYF. The CDR3 DNA sequence: TGTGCCAGCAGCGTAGCATGGGGCTCGGAGTACGAGCAGTACTTC. Full variable domain (remainder filled in from reference TRBV9 and TRBJ2-7): DSGVTQTPKHLITATGQRVTLRCSPRSGDLSVYWYQQSLDQGLQFLIQYYNGEERAKGNILERFSAQQFPDLHSELNLSSLELGDSALYFCASSVAWGSEYEQYFGPGTRLTVT.

In this sample, this clonotype turned up many times. The chain uses TRBV11-1 and TRBJ1-1; the match to TRBD1 covers 7 bases. The CDR3 has 14 residues. From germline, CDR1 is SGHAT and CDR2 FQDESV (reference sequence). The V and J ends lost 6 bases and 3 bases, in that order; junction bases with no gene match: 7. The CDR3 loop is CASRPTGYHTEAFF. The CDR3 coding sequence is TGTGCCAGCAGGCCGACAGGGTATCACACTGAAGCTTTCTTT.

This clonotype has a count of ten or more. This chain links TRBV5-1 with TRBJ2-2, with 9 bases fitting TRBD2. V trimming: 4 bases; J trimming: 2 bases; junction bases outside the gene matches: 6. Germline CDR1 is SGHRS and CDR2 is YFSETQ. The CDR3 has 16 amino acids. DNA of the CDR3: TGCGCCAGCAGCCCCGGACTAGCGACCAACACCGGGGAGCTGTTTTTT. It specifies CASSPGLATNTGELFF.

This clonotype came up many times. This chain links TRBV7-2 with TRBJ2-7; D gene unclear. V shed 2 bases and J shed 7 bases, with 3 bases lying between them. Germline values: CDR1 SGHTA, CDR2 FQGNSA. This CDR3 region has 10 residues. The chain's CDR3 is CASSLREQYF. The CDR3 coding sequence is TGTGCCAGCAGCTTAAGGGAGCAGTACTTC.

A few counts support this clonotype. The chain couples TRBV5-5 to TRBJ1-5; the D gene is possibly TRBD1 (5 bases). The germline V gene encodes CDR1 SGHKS and CDR2 YYEKEE (reference sequence). The CDR3 covers 18 residues. Deletions cut 4 bases from V and 1 base from J, with 21 bases between. The CDR3 loop reads CASSPQPVPWGSNQPQHF. The CDR3, as DNA: TGTGCCAGCAGCCCTCAACCGGTGCCCTGGGGGAGCAATCAGCCCCAGCATTTT.

This clonotype was detected ten times or more. J is TRBJ1-1 and V is TRBV6-1, with D uncertain. The V gene lost 3 bases and the J gene lost 2 bases, with 16 bases spanning the gap. The length of the CDR3 is 16 residues. Germline assignment: CDR1 MNHNS and CDR2 SASEGT. The CDR3 loop is CASSDRRSAANTEAFF. CDR3 nucleotide sequence: TGTGCCAGCAGTGACCGGCGGTCGGCCGCCAACACTGAAGCTTTCTTT.

V and J are TRBV19 and TRBJ2-1; TRBD1 might be the D (6 bases). The germline V and J ends were trimmed by 2 bases and 7 bases, with 15 bases remaining between them. Germline CDR1 and CDR2: LNHDA and SQIVND (reference sequence). The length of the CDR3 is 15 residues. CDR3 DNA: TGTGCCAGTAGTATAACCCTGACAGGCTCTAATGAGCAGTTCTTC. Translating gives CASSITLTGSNEQFF.

This clonotype was seen only a few times. In nucleotides, the CDR3 is TGTGCCTGGAGGGGGACAGAGAATCAGCCCCAGCATTTT. Translated, it gives CAWRGTENQPQHF. The V gene is TRBV30, the J gene TRBJ1-5; 7 bases line up with TRBD1. Losses at the gene ends were 3 bases for V and 4 bases for J; bases not matched to a gene: 3. This CDR3 region has 13 residues. The germline V gene encodes CDR1 GTSNPN and CDR2 SVGIG (reference sequence).

With regard to this clonotype: This may come from a read error, since a much larger clone is one base off. The CDR3 spells CASRSPGSENTIYF. CDR3 nucleotides: TGTGCCAGCAGATCACCAGGCTCTGAAAACACCATATATTTT. This chain uses TRBV6-5 with TRBJ1-3; no definite D call. Germline CDR1 is MNHEY and CDR2 is SVGAGI. CDR3 size: 14 residues.

The chain joins TRBV21-1 to TRBJ1-2; TRBD1, the table's D call, was not compared with the DNA. TRBV21-1 is annotated as a pseudogene. The CDR3 contains 15 residues. CDR3 amino acids: CASSKRDRGKTGYTF. DNA for the CDR3: TGTGCCAGCAGCAAAAGGGACAGGGGAAAGACTGGCTACACCTTC.

This clonotype was detected only a few times. The chain joins TRBV27 to TRBJ2-2; the D gene could be TRBD1 or TRBD2 (6 bases each). Trimming removed 6 bases at V and 3 bases at J, with 14 bases between. Germline V lookup: CDR1 MNHEY, CDR2 SMNVEV (reference sequence). This CDR3 contains 15 residues. The CDR3 nucleotides read TGTGCCAGCAGGAAGGGGGGTTTGGACACCGGGGAGCTGTTTTTT. It codes for CASRKGGLDTGELFF.

This clonotype was detected many times. The CDR3 bases are TGTGCCAGCAGTTTATTTAAAGTGAATGAGTACACTGAAGCTTTCTTT. It specifies CASSLFKVNEYTEAFF. The chain joins TRBV12-3 or TRBV12-4 to TRBJ1-1; the D is unclear. V was cut by 2 bases and J by 3 bases, with 16 bases left in between. This CDR3 has 16 amino acids.

This clonotype was counted at least ten times. The V and J genes are TRBV29-1 and TRBJ1-2; the match to TRBD1 covers 9 bases. The V segment lost 5 bases and the J segment 3 bases; nucleotides outside the gene matches: 1. Germline V gene sequence: CDR1 SQVTM, CDR2 ANQGSEA. The CDR3 runs 12 residues. The DNA of the CDR3 is TGCAGCGTTACAGGGGGCGACTATGGCTACACCTTC. It specifies CSVTGGDYGYTF. The variable domain in full, with the rest retrieved from reference TRBV29-1 and TRBJ1-2, is SAVISQKPSRDICQRGTSLTIQCQVDSQVTMMFWYRQQPGQSLTLIATANQGSEATYESGFVIDKFPISRPNLTFSTLTVSNMSPEDSSIYLCSVTGGDYGYTFGSGTRLTVV.

This clonotype was counted many times. This chain links TRBV7-2 with TRBJ1-5; 7 nucleotides match TRBD1. The V gene's germline CDR1 is SGHTA and CDR2 FQGNSA. V trimming: 6 bases; J trimming: 7 bases; junction bases outside the gene matches: 9. The CDR3 has 14 residues. CDR3 in DNA: TGTGCCAGCAGTTTCGACAGGGCCGGGCAGCCCCAGCATTTT. Translating it yields CASSFDRAGQPQHF. The variable domain in full, with the rest retrieved from reference TRBV7-2 and TRBJ1-5, is GAGVSQSPSNKVTEKGKDVELRCDPISGHTALYWYRQSLGQGLEFLIYFQGNSAPDKSGLPSDRFSAERTGGSVSTLTIQRTQQEDSAVYLCASSFDRAGQPQHFGDGTRLSIL.

This clonotype was seen a few times. V and J are TRBV6-5 and TRBJ2-1, with TRBD1 identical over 9 bases. V lost 6 bases, J lost 8 bases, and 8 bases stayed unmatched. Germline loops: CDR1 MNHEY, CDR2 SVGAGI. The CDR3 has 14 residues. CDR3 protein: CASRMDRGGHEQFF. The CDR3 DNA reads as TGTGCCAGCAGGATGGACAGGGGTGGTCATGAGCAGTTCTTC.

This clonotype has at least ten counts. The chain is built from TRBV6-2 or TRBV6-3 and TRBJ1-5, with TRBD1 matching over 7 bases. Germline assignment: CDR1 MNHEY and CDR2 SVGEGT. J gave up 3 bases and V 2 bases, and 1 base lay outside the gene matches. The CDR3 runs to 14 residues. CDR3 bases: TGTGCCAGCAGTTACACAGGGGCCAATCAGCCCCAGCATTTT. Amino acids: CASSYTGANQPQHF.